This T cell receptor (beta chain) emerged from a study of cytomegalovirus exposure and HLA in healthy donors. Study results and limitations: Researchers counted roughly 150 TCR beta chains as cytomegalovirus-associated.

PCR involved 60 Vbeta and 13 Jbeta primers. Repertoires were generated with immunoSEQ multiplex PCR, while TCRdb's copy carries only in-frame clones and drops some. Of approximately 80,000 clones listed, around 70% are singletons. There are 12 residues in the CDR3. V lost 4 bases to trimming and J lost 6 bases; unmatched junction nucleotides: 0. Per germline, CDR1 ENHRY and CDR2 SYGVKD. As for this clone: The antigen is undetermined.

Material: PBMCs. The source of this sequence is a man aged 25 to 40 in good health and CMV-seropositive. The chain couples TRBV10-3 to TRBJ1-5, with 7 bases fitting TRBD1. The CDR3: CAISGQGQPQHF. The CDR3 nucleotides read TGTGCCATCAGTGGACAGGGTCAGCCCCAGCATTTT.